A single sample is the source of the 3 T cell receptor beta chains below, sequenced in a study of beta chain features in type 1 diabetes. Overall study findings and caveats: Shortening of TCRB CDR3s, moderate but significant, appeared in all four CD4+ subsets of Type 1 diabetes patients.

Expressed TCRB transcripts were sequenced because the isolated RNA had all been reverse transcribed beforehand. TCRdb keeps only in-frame clones here, not all; method: immunoSEQ multiplex PCR. The repertoire consists of hundreds of thousands of clones, with over 12% occurring once and the leading ten covering less than 0.04%. Their cognate antigens are unknown. Sequenced: naive CD4+ T cells from blood. These receptors were collected from a man younger than 35 with type 1 diabetes.

CDR3 protein: CASRQFSYNEQFF. In nucleotides, the CDR3 is TGTGCCAGCAGACAGTTCTCCTACAATGAGCAGTTCTTC. The rearrangement links TRBV2 to TRBJ2-1, with unresolved D. The CDR3 sequence is 13 residues long. Per the germline V gene, CDR1 is SNHLY and CDR2 is FYNNEI. The V end lost 6 bases, the J end lost 0 bases, and 6 bases lay between the germline ends.

This clone was seen more than once but under ten times. The chain joins TRBV6-5 to TRBJ2-7; 7 bases line up with TRBD2. Looked up from germline, CDR1 is MNHEY and CDR2 is SVGAGI. J lost 0 bases, V lost 8 bases, and 7 bases had no gene match. The CDR3 runs 14 residues. For the CDR3, the DNA is TGTGCCAGCGGGAGGGCCTTCGGCTCCTACGAGCAGTACTTC. The encoded protein is CASGRAFGSYEQYF.

This clone was counted between two and nine times. This chain connects TRBV21-1 to TRBJ2-4. TRBV21-1 is assigned pseudogene status. The CDR3 sequence is 15 residues long. The CDR3 loop is CASRNKCLAKNIQYF. CDR3 nucleotides: TGTGCCAGCAGGAATAAGTGCCTAGCCAAAAACATTCAGTACTTC.